The 27 T cell receptor beta chains presented below share a single source sample, sequenced in a study of shared clonotypes between healthy human individuals. Clones were read by immunoSEQ multiplex PCR, and TCRdb kept only the in-frame ones, dropping some. Found here are about 560,000 clones, 70% to 80% of them singletons; the top ten hold more than 10%. The sequenced sample consisted of PBMCs. The source of these receptors is a woman between 40 and 55 years old in good health. Some clones in this sample may be carry-over from other donors' samples.

This chain joins TRBV10-1 and TRBJ1-2; 8 nucleotides align to TRBD1. V gave up 4 bases and J gave up 8 bases; unmatched junction bases: 6. The CDR3 has 13 residues. Germline V CDR1 and CDR2: WNHNN, SYGVQD (reference sequence). The CDR3 loop reads CASSAQGAWGYTF. The DNA for the CDR3 is TGCGCCAGCAGTGCCCAGGGGGCTTGGGGCTACACCTTC.

V is TRBV11-2 and J is TRBJ2-7; TRBD2 aligns across 10 bases. CDR3 size: 15 residues. V shed 5 bases and J 2 bases; nucleotides not matched to a gene: 6. Germline-derived CDR1 and CDR2 are SGHAT and FQNNGV. Here the CDR3 DNA reads TGTGCCAGCAGCCCGAGCGGGAGGGGGACCTACGAGCAGTACTTC. This codes for CASSPSGRGTYEQYF. Full variable domain (outside the CDR3, taken from reference TRBV11-2 and TRBJ2-7): EAGVAQSPRYKIIEKRQSVAFWCNPISGHATLYWYQQILGQGPKLLIQFQNNGVVDDSQLPKDRFSAERLKGVDSTLKIQPAKLEDSAVYLCASSPSGRGTYEQYFGPGTRLTVT.

The V and J genes are TRBV10-1 and TRBJ2-7, with 8 bases identical to TRBD2. The CDR3 sequence is 17 residues long. CDR1 WNHNN and CDR2 SYGVQD come from the germline V gene (reference sequence). Trimming cost V 0 bases and J 6 bases; bases outside gene matches: 13. The DNA of the CDR3 is TGCGCCAGCAGTGAGTCTGGAGGCGCGGGGGGCGGTGGCGAGCAGTACTTC. Amino acids: CASSESGGAGGGGEQYF.

This clone was found many times. V is TRBV6-4 and J is TRBJ2-1, with TRBD2 matching over 9 bases. The CDR3 runs to 15 residues. After removal of 5 bases from V and 4 bases from J, the junction contained 6 bases not matched to a gene. Germline lookup yields CDR1 MRHNA and CDR2 SNTAGT. The CDR3 DNA is TGTGCCAGCAGTCAACTAGCGGGCGAGTACAATGAGCAGTTCTTC. Protein product: CASSQLAGEYNEQFF.

V is TRBV28 and J is TRBJ1-3; TRBD1 agrees at 9 bases. The CDR3 contains 14 residues. Germline V CDR1 and CDR2: MDHEN, SYDVKM. V shed 6 bases, J shed 7 bases, and the junction held 7 bases outside the gene matches. CDR3 nucleotide sequence: TGTGCCAGCAGCCCGGGACAGGGATGGAACACCATATATTTT. Translating gives CASSPGQGWNTIYF.

The CDR3 is CASSKGESSYNEQFF. The CDR3 nucleotides are TGTGCCAGCAGCAAAGGGGAAAGCTCCTACAATGAGCAGTTCTTC. The chain employs TRBV11-3 and TRBJ2-1; perhaps TRBD1 as D (5 bases). Trimming took 5 bases from V and 0 from J, leaving 11 bases between them. Germline-derived CDR1 and CDR2 are SGHNT and YENEEA. The CDR3 has 15 amino acids.

The gene calls are TRBV5-6 and TRBJ1-1, with unresolved D. Germline V gives CDR1 SGHDT, CDR2 YYEEEE. The V end lost 4 bases, the J end lost 4 bases, and 14 bases lay between the germline ends. The CDR3 is made up of 14 amino acids. CDR3 protein: CASSPTGRTTEAFF. CDR3 DNA: TGTGCCAGCAGCCCGACTGGGAGGACCACTGAAGCTTTCTTT. Full variable domain (rest looked up from reference TRBV5-6 and TRBJ1-1): DAGVTQSPTHLIKTRGQQVTLRCSPKSGHDTVSWYQQALGQGPQFIFQYYEEEERQRGNFPDRFSGHQFPNYSSELNVNALLLGDSALYLCASSPTGRTTEAFFGQGTRLTVV.

The chain couples TRBV19 to TRBJ2-3, with D hard to call. CDR1 and CDR2 from the germline V gene are LNHDA and SQIVND (reference sequence). CDR3 length: 15 amino acids. Trimming took off 0 bases at V and 0 bases at J, with 7 bases between the two ends. The CDR3 nucleotides are TGTGCCAGTAGTATAGAGAAGCCCAGCACAGATACGCAGTATTTT. Translated: CASSIEKPSTDTQYF.

This chain joins TRBV7-2 and TRBJ1-1; maybe TRBD1 (5 bases). The CDR3 sequence is 13 residues long. Trimming left V 2 bases short and J 7 bases short, with 11 bases between. CDR1 is SGHTA, CDR2 FQGNSA, per germline. The CDR3 DNA is TGTGCCAGCAGCTTACAATGGGGCGGTGAAGCTTTCTTT. Its protein is CASSLQWGGEAFF.

The chain has TRBV7-2 and TRBJ2-1; D is unclear. Germline V CDR1 and CDR2: SGHTA, FQGNSA. There are 15 residues in the CDR3. Trimming pared 7 bases from V and 7 bases from J, leaving 20 bases between. CDR3 sequence reads: CASKEGGTSPNEQFF. The CDR3 nucleotides are TGTGCCAGCAAAGAAGGCGGAACCTCCCCGAATGAGCAGTTCTTC. Using reference TRBV7-2 and TRBJ2-1 for the parts outside the CDR3, the full variable domain is GAGVSQSPSNKVTEKGKDVELRCDPISGHTALYWYRQSLGQGLEFLIYFQGNSAPDKSGLPSDRFSAERTGGSVSTLTIQRTQQEDSAVYLCASKEGGTSPNEQFFGPGTRLTVL.

This clone was counted a single time. The chain joins TRBV5-4 to TRBJ2-7; tentatively, D is TRBD2 (5 bases). The CDR3 covers 15 residues. Germline CDR1 and CDR2: SGHNT and YYREEE (reference sequence). Trimming took off 0 bases at V and 2 bases at J, with 12 bases between the two ends. The CDR3 loop is CASSLGASSTYEQYF. The CDR3 DNA is TGTGCCAGCAGCTTGGGGGCTAGCTCGACCTACGAGCAGTACTTC.

The rearrangement uses TRBV5-1 and TRBJ2-1; maybe TRBD1 (6 bases). CDR3 length: 13 residues. V was shortened by 4 bases and J by 6 bases, with 11 bases between the two germline ends. Germline V CDR1 and CDR2: SGHRS, YFSETQ. CDR3 residues: CASSLGQGNEQFF. DNA for the CDR3: TGCGCCAGCAGCCTGGGACAAGGCAATGAGCAGTTCTTC.

The V call is TRBV6-1, the J call TRBJ2-5; D perhaps matches TRBD1 (6 bases). The V end lost 1 base, the J end lost 4 bases, and 10 bases lay between the germline ends. The CDR3 runs 14 residues. Germline V CDR1 and CDR2: MNHNS, SASEGT. The CDR3 bases are TGTGCCAGCAGTGAAGGGGGGCTAGGAGAGACCCAGTACTTC. Protein product: CASSEGGLGETQYF.

The chain joins TRBV7-9 to TRBJ2-5; D possibly corresponds to TRBD2 (5 bases). The CDR3 is made up of 14 amino acids. V lost 3 bases and J 0 bases, leaving 8 bases between the germline ends. Looked up from germline, CDR1 is SEHNR and CDR2 is FQNEAQ (reference sequence). CDR3 region: CASSFVANQETQYF. The CDR3 coding sequence is TGTGCCAGCAGCTTTGTAGCGAACCAAGAGACCCAGTACTTC.

The chain is built from TRBV5-1 and TRBJ2-5; 14 bases match TRBD2. Germline V gene lookup returns CDR1 SGHRS and CDR2 YFSETQ. CDR3 length: 15 residues. Germline trimming cut 6 bases from V and 6 bases from J; bases unmatched to any gene: 7. DNA for the CDR3: TGCGCCAGCACGCAGGGGACTAGCGGGAGCCAGACCCAGTACTTC. Residues: CASTQGTSGSQTQYF.

The chain recombines TRBV14 with TRBJ2-7; D call uncertain. Trimming stripped 3 bases from V and 7 bases from J, with 7 bases between. The CDR3 loop spans 11 amino acids. Per germline, CDR1 SGHDN and CDR2 FVKESK. CDR3: CASSHGREQYF. CDR3 DNA: TGTGCCAGCAGCCATGGGCGGGAGCAGTACTTC.

This chain joins TRBV27 and TRBJ1-1; the D is unclear. This CDR3 region has 13 residues. V dropped 6 bases and J dropped 6 bases, with 14 bases sitting between them. CDR1 and CDR2 from the germline V gene are MNHEY and SMNVEV (reference sequence). The CDR3 DNA reads as TGTGCCAGCAGCTCCTACTGGGAGTCTGAAGCTTTCTTT. It specifies CASSSYWESEAFF.

The chain couples TRBV6-5 to TRBJ2-5, with D tentatively TRBD1 (6 bases). The end of the DNA fits TRBJ2-7 better, so the J call may be wrong. There are 14 residues in the CDR3. Germline V lookup: CDR1 MNHEY, CDR2 SVGAGI. CDR3 loop: CASRTRQEVYEQYF. CDR3 in DNA: TGTGCCAGCCGAACTAGACAGGAGGTCTACGAGCAGTACTTC.

With regard to this clone: A read error likely explains this, since a far larger clone differs by one base. Additional DNA sequences in this sample encode the identical CDR3. The rearrangement links TRBV30 to TRBJ2-3, with D possibly matching TRBD2 (5 bases). The CDR3 has 12 amino acids. CDR1 GTSNPN and CDR2 SVGIG come from the germline V gene (reference sequence). In DNA, the CDR3 is TGCGCCTGGAGTATGGGAGCAGATACGCAGTATTTT. This sequence encodes CAWSMGADTQYF.

V gene TRBV10-3 combines with J gene TRBJ2-3; no firm D call. The CDR3 totals 12 residues. In germline, CDR1 is ENHRY, CDR2 SYGVKD. V dropped 10 bases and J dropped 4 bases, with 12 bases sitting between them. The CDR3, as DNA: TGTGCCAAAAAGGGTAACCCAGATACGCAGTATTTT. This gives the protein CAKKGNPDTQYF.

About this clone itself: A read error may be the cause here, since a much bigger clone is one base away. The same CDR3 is also encoded by other DNA sequences in this sample. V is TRBV7-2 and J is TRBJ2-7; D may be TRBD1 or TRBD2 (5 bases each). The CDR3 runs 14 residues. The germline V and J ends were trimmed by 4 bases and 2 bases, with 12 bases remaining between them. Germline CDR1 reads SGHTA; CDR2 reads FQGNSA. The CDR3 nucleotides read TGTGCCAGCAGCTCCCGGGACGGCGCCTACGAGCAGTACTTC. It translates to CASSSRDGAYEQYF. Complete variable domain (other parts from reference TRBV7-2 and TRBJ2-7): GAGVSQSPSNKVTEKGKDVELRCDPISGHTALYWYRQSLGQGLEFLIYFQGNSAPDKSGLPSDRFSAERTGGSVSTLTIQRTQQEDSAVYLCASSSRDGAYEQYFGPGTRLTVT.

The chain uses TRBV6-4 and TRBJ2-7; a weak D match, TRBD2 (6 bases). This CDR3 contains 14 residues. Germline V gene lookup returns CDR1 MRHNA and CDR2 SNTAGT. The germline V and J ends were trimmed by 6 bases and 0 bases, with 12 bases remaining between them. The CDR3 is CASSLSGLSYEQYF. The CDR3 DNA reads as TGTGCCAGCAGCCTTAGCGGACTCTCCTACGAGCAGTACTTC.

V is TRBV14 and J is TRBJ1-1; possibly TRBD1 for D (5 bases). CDR3 size: 16 residues. Trimming took 4 bases from V and 1 from J, leaving 16 bases between them. The V gene's germline CDR1 is SGHDN and CDR2 FVKESK. CDR3 residues: CASSLRLGGTNTEAFF. The DNA for the CDR3 is TGTGCCAGCAGCCTGAGACTTGGGGGGACGAACACTGAAGCTTTCTTT.

The gene calls are TRBV27 and TRBJ2-5, with a tentative D call TRBD1 (6 bases). Trimming cost V 0 bases and J 5 bases, with 13 bases left between them. The CDR3 has 15 residues. Germline assignment: CDR1 MNHEY and CDR2 SMNVEV (reference sequence). For the CDR3, the DNA is TGTGCCAGCAGTTTATCGAGTCAGGGGACGGAGACCCAGTACTTC. It translates to CASSLSSQGTETQYF.

The CDR3 region is CASSEGGPTYEQYF. The CDR3 nucleotides read TGCGCCAGCAGTGAGGGCGGACCGACCTACGAGCAGTACTTC. The chain recombines TRBV10-1 with TRBJ2-7; D unresolved. The CDR3 sequence is 14 residues long. Germline V gene sequence: CDR1 WNHNN, CDR2 SYGVQD (reference sequence). V was cut by 2 bases and J by 2 bases, with 10 bases left in between.

In its sample, this clone was seen many times. V is TRBV28 and J is TRBJ2-3; 7 nucleotides match TRBD2. CDR3 length: 13 residues. Per germline, CDR1 MDHEN and CDR2 SYDVKM. J gave up 5 bases and V 2 bases, and 1 base lay outside the gene matches. Here the CDR3 DNA reads TGTGCCAGCAGTTTAGGCGGGAGAGATACGCAGTATTTT. Translation gives CASSLGGRDTQYF.

This clone was seen only once. The rearrangement links TRBV20-1 to TRBJ2-3, with no clear D. The CDR3 extends over 10 amino acids. The V end was cut by 5 bases, the J end by 6 bases, with 6 bases between. Germline CDR1 and CDR2: DFQATT and SNEGSKA (reference sequence). The CDR3 DNA reads TGCAGTGCTGACCGCGATACGCAGTATTTT. Its translation: CSADRDTQYF.